The 22 T cell receptor beta chains below all came from one sample that was sequenced in a study of blood T cell repertoires in COVID-19. Only in-frame clones appear in the TCRdb table, and some are missing; sequencing was by immunoSEQ multiplex PCR. The sample includes about 55,000 clones, over 75% seen only once; the top ten take approximately 6.2%. The sample consisted of peripheral blood. These receptors originate from a middle-aged man with acute or convalescent COVID-19.

CDR3 sequence: CASSYGAGAAREQFF. The CDR3 coding sequence is TGTGCCAGCAGTTACGGGGCGGGAGCGGCTCGTGAGCAGTTCTTC. The rearrangement uses TRBV6-2 or TRBV6-3 and TRBJ2-1; 7 nucleotides agree with TRBD2. CDR3 size: 15 residues. Germline-derived CDR1 and CDR2 are MNHEY and SVGEGT. The trim removed 2 bases at V and 9 bases at J, leaving 10 bases unmatched.

The chain has TRBV18 and TRBJ1-1, with TRBD1 matching 9 bases. The CDR3 runs 14 residues. The V gene end was trimmed by 7 bases and the J gene end by 6 bases; junction bases not matched to a gene: 9. CDR1 is KGHSH, CDR2 LQKENI, per germline. CDR3 in amino acids: CASLAQGAGAEAFF. The CDR3 bases are TGTGCCAGCTTGGCACAGGGGGCCGGAGCTGAAGCTTTCTTT.

The rearrangement uses TRBV2 and TRBJ2-5, with TRBD1 as a possible D gene (6 bases). CDR1 and CDR2 from the germline V gene are SNHLY and FYNNEI. V lost 8 bases and J lost 0, with 7 bases in between. CDR3 length: 12 amino acids. The CDR3 is CASGTHQETQYF. DNA of the CDR3: TGTGCCAGCGGGACACACCAAGAGACCCAGTACTTC. The full variable domain, completed using reference TRBV2 and TRBJ2-5, is EPEVTQTPSHQVTQMGQEVILRCVPISNHLYFYWYRQILGQKVEFLVSFYNNEISEKSEIFDDQFSVERPDGSNFTLKIRSTKLEDSAMYFCASGTHQETQYFGPGTRLLVL.

The V and J genes are TRBV29-1 and TRBJ2-7; no reliable D call. V was pared by 7 bases and J by 1 base, with 11 bases between. CDR3 length equals 12 residues. Germline CDR1 is SQVTM and CDR2 is ANQGSEA. CDR3 in amino acids: CSAEITSYEQYF. Written as DNA, the CDR3 is TGCAGCGCGGAGATAACTTCCTACGAGCAGTACTTC.

V is TRBV24-1 and J is TRBJ1-2; 7 nucleotides match TRBD1. V was pared by 9 bases and J by 3 bases, with 3 bases of the junction left unmatched. Germline V gene lookup returns CDR1 KGHDR and CDR2 SFDVKD. The CDR3 spans 12 residues. This CDR3 is CATGQADYGYTF. CDR3 in DNA: TGTGCCACCGGACAGGCCGACTATGGCTACACCTTC.

This chain uses TRBV4-2 with TRBJ1-2; maybe TRBD1 (5 bases). The ends were cut back, 5 bases at V and 4 bases at J, with 11 bases in the middle. This CDR3 has 13 residues. Germline CDR1 reads LGHNA; CDR2 reads YNFKEQ. The DNA of the CDR3 is TGTGCCAGCAGCTCACAGGTGTCCTATGGCTACACCTTC. It specifies CASSSQVSYGYTF.

The chain has TRBV24-1 and TRBJ2-5; no reliable D call. The V and J ends lost 2 bases and 5 bases respectively, with 5 bases between them. Germline values: CDR1 KGHDR, CDR2 SFDVKD. CDR3 size: 12 residues. The CDR3 region has the DNA TGTGCCACCAGTGATTCGGAGGAGACCCAGTACTTC. Translated, it gives CATSDSEETQYF.

The table lists this clone with a few counts. V is TRBV10-3 and J is TRBJ1-6; a weak D match, TRBD1 (6 bases). V shed 0 bases and J shed 0 bases, with 12 bases lying between them. CDR3 length equals 18 residues. Germline V CDR1 and CDR2: ENHRY, SYGVKD. CDR3 region: CAISESRGGNSYNSPLHF. The CDR3, as DNA: TGTGCCATCAGTGAGTCGAGAGGGGGTAACTCCTATAATTCACCCCTCCACTTT.

The rearrangement uses TRBV3-1 (or the pseudogene TRBV3-2) and TRBJ2-3; 9 positions agree with TRBD2. The germline V gene has CDR1 LGHDT and CDR2 YNNKEL (reference sequence). Trimming at V came to 1 base and at J to 6 bases, leaving 11 bases not matched to a gene. CDR3 size: 17 residues. As DNA, the CDR3 is TGTGCCAGCAGCCAAGTCGGGACTAGCCGACCCGTTGATACGCAGTATTTT. Residues: CASSQVGTSRPVDTQYF.

The chain employs TRBV6-2 or TRBV6-3 and TRBJ1-5; 9 bases fit TRBD1. The CDR3 runs 19 residues. Unmatched junction bases numbered 18, after V lost 2 bases and J lost 7 bases. The germline CDR1 and CDR2 sequences are MNHEY and SVGEGT. The DNA for the CDR3 is TGTGCCAGCAGTTACGGCATAGGAACAGGGGGCCCGCTGGGACAGCCCCAGCATTTT. Protein product: CASSYGIGTGGPLGQPQHF.

The chain couples TRBV20-1 to TRBJ2-7; D remains unclear. The germline CDR1 and CDR2 sequences are DFQATT and SNEGSKA (reference sequence). Trimming removed 3 bases at V and 0 bases at J, with 9 bases between. CDR3 length equals 13 residues. CDR3 in amino acids: CSASAWSSYEQYF. The CDR3 bases are TGCAGTGCTAGTGCTTGGAGCTCCTACGAGCAGTACTTC.

This clone was recorded a few times. The chain has TRBV27 and TRBJ1-5; D unresolved. The germline gives CDR1 MNHEY, CDR2 SMNVEV (reference sequence). The CDR3 covers 14 residues. V gave up 4 bases and J gave up 6 bases, with 13 bases separating them. The CDR3 bases are TGTGCCAGCAGTTACCCGGGAGCCCCTCAGCCCCAGCATTTT. Translated: CASSYPGAPQPQHF.

The gene calls are TRBV6-5 and TRBJ2-1, with 9 positions matching TRBD2. The CDR3 totals 14 residues. J lost 4 bases, V lost 7 bases, and 5 bases had no gene match. The germline gives CDR1 MNHEY, CDR2 SVGAGI. CDR3 region: CASKRTSEYNEQFF. The CDR3 DNA reads as TGTGCCAGCAAACGGACTAGCGAGTACAATGAGCAGTTCTTC.

The V gene is TRBV27, the J gene TRBJ2-1; D might be TRBD2 (6 bases). V lost 6 bases to trimming and J lost 9 bases, with 9 bases between them. The CDR3 runs 11 residues. Germline V gives CDR1 MNHEY, CDR2 SMNVEV (reference sequence). CDR3 nucleotide sequence: TGTGCCAGCAGCCGGGGGAGTGAGCAGTTCTTC. Its translation is CASSRGSEQFF.

V usage is TRBV11-3 and J usage is TRBJ2-7; 12 bases are a match to TRBD2. The CDR3 length is 15 residues. V trimming: 5 bases; J trimming: 4 bases; junction bases outside the gene matches: 6. Germline V gene data show CDR1 as SGHNT and CDR2 as YENEEA. The CDR3 DNA reads as TGTGCCAGCAGCATAGGACTAGCGGGGTCATACGAGCAGTACTTC. This translates into CASSIGLAGSYEQYF.

The rearrangement joins TRBV10-3 to TRBJ2-1; 9 bases map to TRBD1. CDR1 and CDR2 (germline): ENHRY, SYGVKD. With V trimmed by 10 bases and J by 9 bases, 16 bases remained unmatched. There are 15 residues in the CDR3. The chain's CDR3 is CATSGGTGKVGEQFF. In DNA, the CDR3 is TGTGCCACCTCAGGCGGGACAGGGAAGGTCGGTGAGCAGTTCTTC.

In DNA, the CDR3 is TGTGCCAGCAGTTACCCCTTGGCGGGAACCTACGAGCAGTACTTC. This codes for CASSYPLAGTYEQYF. V gene TRBV6-6 combines with J gene TRBJ2-7; D possibly corresponds to TRBD2 (6 bases). CDR3 length: 15 residues. V was clipped by 2 bases and J by 2 bases, with 13 bases between them. The germline gives CDR1 MNHNY, CDR2 SVGAGI (reference sequence).

The chain is built from TRBV29-1 and TRBJ2-3; 9 bases are shared with TRBD1. Germline V gives CDR1 SQVTM, CDR2 ANQGSEA. J was trimmed by 4 bases and V by 8 bases; bases with no gene match: 13. This CDR3 comprises 15 residues. As DNA, the CDR3 is TGCAGCATAATCGTCGCCGGGACAGGGTCAGATACGCAGTATTTT. Translating it yields CSIIVAGTGSDTQYF.

The gene calls are TRBV5-6 and TRBJ1-2; TRBD1 aligns across 8 bases. With V trimmed by 5 bases and J by 4 bases, 10 bases remained unmatched. Germline V gene sequence: CDR1 SGHDT, CDR2 YYEEEE. The CDR3 length is 15 residues. The CDR3 reads CASRPPGQEIYGYTF. The CDR3 region has the DNA TGTGCCAGCAGACCGCCGGGACAGGAGATCTATGGCTACACCTTC.

The rearrangement joins TRBV6-5 to TRBJ2-3; TRBD2 agrees at 10 bases. CDR1 is MNHEY and CDR2 is SVGAGI in the germline V gene. The CDR3 totals 15 residues. Trimming cost V 7 bases and J 2 bases; bases outside gene matches: 6. CDR3 DNA: TGTGCCAGCAAACCCACTAGCGGGACCACAGATACGCAGTATTTT. Protein product: CASKPTSGTTDTQYF.

This clone occurred a few times. This chain uses TRBV5-4 with TRBJ2-2; 7 bases map to TRBD2. The germline gives CDR1 SGHNT, CDR2 YYREEE (reference sequence). Trimming removed 4 bases from V and 5 bases from J; junction bases left unmatched: 8. The CDR3 is made up of 15 amino acids. The CDR3 DNA sequence: TGTGCCAGCAGCCGCGTGGCTAGCGGAACCGGGGAGCTGTTTTTT. Its protein is CASSRVASGTGELFF.

The J gene is TRBJ1-5, the V gene TRBV19, with 7 bases that match TRBD1. V trimming: 5 bases; J trimming: 1 base; junction bases outside the gene matches: 11. The CDR3 covers 17 residues. The germline CDR1 and CDR2 sequences are LNHDA and SQIVND (reference sequence). This CDR3 reads CASSFFRDRESNQPQHF. CDR3 coding DNA: TGTGCCAGTAGTTTTTTTCGCGACAGGGAAAGCAATCAGCCCCAGCATTTT.